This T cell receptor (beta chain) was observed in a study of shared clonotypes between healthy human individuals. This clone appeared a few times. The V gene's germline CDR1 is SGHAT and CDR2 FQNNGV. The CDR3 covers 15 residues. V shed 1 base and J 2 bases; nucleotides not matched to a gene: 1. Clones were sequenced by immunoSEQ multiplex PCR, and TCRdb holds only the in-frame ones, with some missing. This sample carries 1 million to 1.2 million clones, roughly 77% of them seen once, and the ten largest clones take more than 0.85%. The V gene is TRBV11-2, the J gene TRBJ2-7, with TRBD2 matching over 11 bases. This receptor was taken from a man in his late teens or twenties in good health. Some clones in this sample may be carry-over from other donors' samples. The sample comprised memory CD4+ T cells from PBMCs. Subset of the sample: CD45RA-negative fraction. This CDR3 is CASSLASGRTYEQYF. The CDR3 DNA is TGTGCCAGCAGCTTAGCTAGCGGGAGGACCTACGAGCAGTACTTC.